Sequencing of this TCR beta chain was carried out in a study of CD8+ T cells in alopecia areata. Study conclusions and caveats: Patients shared TCRs less clearly than mice did, possibly owing to HLA. Sequenced scalp T cells also include alphabeta T cells resident in normal skin.

Extracted RNA was reverse transcribed, and the resulting cDNA served as sequencing template. TCRdb's copy holds only in-frame clones and misses some; the assay was immunoSEQ multiplex PCR. The table has some 120,000 clones, roughly 50% seen once. Lesional scalp punch biopsies and peripheral blood were collected from alopecia areata patients. Using a FACSAria, the CD4+ and CD8+ T cells were sorted from the PBMCs. In its sample, this clone was seen a few times. Its antigen is as yet unknown. V lost 3 bases to trimming and J lost 9 bases; unmatched junction nucleotides: 4. The CDR3 is 13 residues long. Germline values: CDR1 SQVTM, CDR2 ANQGSEA.

V usage is TRBV29-1 and J usage is TRBJ2-3; 12 bases line up with TRBD2. Sequencing was done on a sample of NKG2D-low CD8+ T cells sorted from blood. The receptor was isolated from a human donor with alopecia areata. The CDR3 region has the DNA TGCAGCGTTGAGATACTAGCGGGAGGAACGCAGTATTTT. The encoded protein is CSVEILAGGTQYF.